The next 19 T cell receptor beta chains were all read from a single sample in a study of blood T cell repertoires in COVID-19. Data came from immunoSEQ multiplex PCR; TCRdb stores just in-frame clones and leaves some out. The sample holds around 180,000 clones, about 88% seen once. Sequencing was performed on peripheral blood. All receptors derive from a woman in her twenties or thirties with active or convalescent COVID-19.

V usage is TRBV2 and J usage is TRBJ2-7; 7 nucleotides agree with TRBD1. The CDR3 extends over 12 amino acids. V shed 7 bases and J 2 bases; nucleotides not matched to a gene: 2. CDR1 and CDR2 (germline): SNHLY, FYNNEI. The DNA for the CDR3 is TGTGCCAGCACCAGGGGGACCTACGAGCAGTACTTC. It yields the protein CASTRGTYEQYF. Full variable domain (rest looked up from reference TRBV2 and TRBJ2-7): EPEVTQTPSHQVTQMGQEVILRCVPISNHLYFYWYRQILGQKVEFLVSFYNNEISEKSEIFDDQFSVERPDGSNFTLKIRSTKLEDSAMYFCASTRGTYEQYFGPGTRLTVT.

The chain combines TRBV6-5 with TRBJ1-1; D gene uncertain. The CDR3 length is 15 residues. The ends were cut back, 5 bases at V and 1 base at J, with 14 bases in the middle. CDR1 and CDR2 (germline): MNHEY, SVGAGI. CDR3 sequence: CASSHRGLENTEAFF. The DNA for the CDR3 is TGTGCCAGCAGTCACAGAGGACTGGAGAACACTGAAGCTTTCTTT.

The chain couples TRBV7-2 to TRBJ1-6, with 9 bases matching TRBD1. The CDR3 contains 15 residues. The V gene's germline CDR1 is SGHTA and CDR2 FQGNSA. J was trimmed by 9 bases and V by 5 bases; bases with no gene match: 8. The CDR3 loop reads CASSPWTGASSPLHF. The CDR3, as DNA: TGTGCCAGCAGCCCGTGGACAGGGGCAAGTTCACCCCTCCACTTT.

J is TRBJ1-5 and V is TRBV19, with D tentatively TRBD1 (5 bases). Germline-derived CDR1 and CDR2 are LNHDA and SQIVND (reference sequence). This CDR3 has 15 residues. V gave up 3 bases and J gave up 3 bases, with 12 bases separating them. The CDR3 protein is CASSMSTGPNQPQHF. The DNA for the CDR3 is TGTGCCAGTAGTATGAGTACAGGACCCAATCAGCCCCAGCATTTT.

CDR3 sequence: CASKRQRSPLHF. CDR3 bases: TGTGCCAGCAAAAGACAGAGATCACCCCTCCACTTT. This chain joins TRBV6-5 and TRBJ1-6, with D perhaps matching TRBD1 (5 bases). This CDR3 comprises 12 residues. V lost 7 bases to trimming and J lost 10 bases, with 11 bases between them. Germline CDR1 is MNHEY and CDR2 is SVGAGI.

V and J are TRBV7-2 and TRBJ2-7; D is undetermined. The length of the CDR3 is 13 residues. Per germline, CDR1 SGHTA and CDR2 FQGNSA. Trimming left V 3 bases short and J 5 bases short, with 11 bases between. The CDR3 is CASSFSGYDEQYF. Here the CDR3 DNA reads TGTGCCAGCAGCTTTTCCGGGTACGACGAGCAGTACTTC.

This clone is a singleton in its sample. The chain has TRBV9 and TRBJ1-3, with a possible D match to TRBD1 (5 bases). The CDR3 is 13 residues long. Germline CDR1 reads SGDLS; CDR2 reads YYNGEE. V was shortened by 5 bases and J by 6 bases, with 12 bases between the two germline ends. The CDR3 bases are TGTGCCAGCAGACCCTCAGGGTTAAACACCATATATTTT. Translation: CASRPSGLNTIYF.

This chain uses TRBV29-1 with TRBJ2-3; no clear D gene. V lost 4 bases, J lost 0 bases, and 2 bases lay in between. This CDR3 is 11 amino acids long. Germline CDR1 reads SQVTM; CDR2 reads ANQGSEA. The CDR3 here is CSVASTDTQYF. The CDR3 nucleotides are TGCAGCGTTGCGAGCACAGATACGCAGTATTTT.

In this sample, this clone turned up once. V and J are TRBV9 and TRBJ1-1, with a possible D match to TRBD1 (5 bases). Trimming took 3 bases from V and 0 from J, leaving 15 bases between them. CDR3 length: 16 amino acids. Per germline, CDR1 SGDLS and CDR2 YYNGEE. Written as DNA, the CDR3 is TGTGCCAGCAGCGGGGGTTTACAGGACATGAACACTGAAGCTTTCTTT. This codes for CASSGGLQDMNTEAFF.

The chain carries TRBV25-1 and TRBJ1-2; the match to TRBD1 covers 9 bases. After removal of 8 bases from V and 4 bases from J, the junction contained 5 bases not matched to a gene. Germline V CDR1 and CDR2: MGHDK, SYGVNS. The CDR3 has 13 residues. CDR3 region: CASGGQGRYGYTF. CDR3 DNA: TGTGCCAGCGGGGGACAGGGACGCTATGGCTACACCTTC.

This chain uses TRBV5-4 with TRBJ2-7; 7 bases align to TRBD2. Per the germline V gene, CDR1 is SGHNT and CDR2 is YYREEE (reference sequence). This CDR3 contains 14 residues. The junction had 6 bases not matched to a gene; V was cut back by 3 bases and J by 3 bases. CDR3 in amino acids: CASSSRDYNYEQYF. In nucleotides, the CDR3 is TGTGCCAGCAGCTCCCGGGACTACAACTACGAGCAGTACTTC. Drawing the rest from reference TRBV5-4 and TRBJ2-7, the complete variable domain is ETGVTQSPTHLIKTRGQQVTLRCSSQSGHNTVSWYQQALGQGPQFIFQYYREEENGRGNFPPRFSGLQFPNYSSELNVNALELDDSALYLCASSSRDYNYEQYFGPGTRLTVT.

V and J are TRBV30 and TRBJ2-1, with unresolved D. Per the germline V gene, CDR1 is GTSNPN and CDR2 is SVGIG (reference sequence). Trimming left V 0 bases short and J 7 bases short, with 7 bases between. The CDR3 contains 12 residues. CDR3 sequence reads: CAWSVLGNEQFF. The CDR3 nucleotides read TGTGCCTGGAGTGTACTCGGTAATGAGCAGTTCTTC. The entire variable domain, with the rest obtained from reference TRBV30 and TRBJ2-1, is as follows: SQTIHQWPATLVQPVGSPLSLECTVEGTSNPNLYWYRQAAGRGLQLLFYSVGIGQISSEVPQNLSASRPQDRQFILSSKKLLLSDSGFYLCAWSVLGNEQFFGPGTRLTVL.

This clone came up once. The chain employs TRBV27 and TRBJ1-3; D is unresolved. The CDR3 loop spans 14 amino acids. Germline CDR1 reads MNHEY; CDR2 reads SMNVEV (reference sequence). Trimming took 5 bases from V and 4 from J, leaving 12 bases between them. The CDR3 reads CASSPRYYGNTIYF. The CDR3 region has the DNA TGTGCCAGCAGTCCGCGTTACTACGGAAACACCATATATTTT.

V usage is TRBV13 and J usage is TRBJ1-2, with TRBD1 matching over 7 bases. Germline values: CDR1 PRHDT, CDR2 FYEKMQ (reference sequence). CDR3 length equals 13 residues. The J segment lost 5 bases and the V segment lost 8 bases, leaving 8 bases of the junction unmatched. The CDR3 protein is CASSGGGLYGYTF. DNA for the CDR3: TGTGCCAGCTCTGGAGGGGGCTTATATGGCTACACCTTC.

The rearrangement joins TRBV19 to TRBJ1-3; no definite D call. V lost 1 base, J lost 0 bases, and 10 bases lay in between. The germline V gene has CDR1 LNHDA and CDR2 SQIVND (reference sequence). This CDR3 has 16 residues. CDR3 sequence (DNA): TGTGCCAGTAGTATAGGAGGGTCCCGCTCTGGAAACACCATATATTTT. It is translated as CASSIGGSRSGNTIYF.

This clone is a singleton in its sample. The chain recombines TRBV5-4 with TRBJ1-4; 7 positions match TRBD1. V was clipped by 4 bases and J by 5 bases; unmatched bases: 5. Germline V gene data show CDR1 as SGHNT and CDR2 as YYREEE (reference sequence). CDR3 size: 14 residues. As DNA, the CDR3 is TGTGCCAGCAGCCGGGACAGACTAAATGAAAAACTGTTTTTT. This encodes CASSRDRLNEKLFF.

The J gene is TRBJ2-1, the V gene TRBV6-6, with 9 bases fitting TRBD1. Trimming took 6 bases from V and 2 from J; bases not matched to a gene: 5. The CDR3 runs 15 residues. Germline V CDR1 and CDR2: MNHNY, SVGAGI (reference sequence). The CDR3 is CASSPDRGPYNEQFF. CDR3 nucleotide sequence: TGTGCCAGCAGCCCGGACAGGGGACCCTACAATGAGCAGTTCTTC.

This chain links TRBV2 with TRBJ1-2; D is unresolved. The CDR3 totals 14 residues. V shed 5 bases and J shed 5 bases, with 15 bases lying between them. Germline V CDR1 and CDR2: SNHLY, FYNNEI. CDR3 sequence (DNA): TGTGCCAGCAGTTCAGTGGTTGGAGGGTATGGCTACACCTTC. Residues: CASSSVVGGYGYTF. Looking up the rest from reference TRBV2 and TRBJ1-2 gives the full variable domain: EPEVTQTPSHQVTQMGQEVILRCVPISNHLYFYWYRQILGQKVEFLVSFYNNEISEKSEIFDDQFSVERPDGSNFTLKIRSTKLEDSAMYFCASSSVVGGYGYTFGSGTRLTVV.

The V and J genes are TRBV3-1 (or the pseudogene TRBV3-2) and TRBJ1-6; a possible D gene is TRBD1 (5 bases). Germline V lookup: CDR1 LGHDT, CDR2 YNNKEL (reference sequence). This CDR3 has 16 amino acids. Trimming pared 4 bases from V and 0 bases from J, leaving 10 bases between. The CDR3 here is CASSPRQLSYNSPLHF. In DNA, the CDR3 is TGTGCCAGCAGCCCCCGACAGCTCTCCTATAATTCACCCCTCCACTTT.